This T cell receptor (beta chain) emerged from a study of blood T cell repertoires in COVID-19. About the study: The study drew acute and convalescent COVID-19 samples from the United States, Italy and Spain. From T cells, B-cell-depleted T cells, or PBMCs came the material, which was cDNA or gDNA.

Original methodology: It was from reference gene primer amplification that nucleated cell counts were estimated. The protocol was immunoSEQ multiplex PCR, while the TCRdb copy is restricted to in-frame clones and leaves out a portion. That table is the source of V, J and clone size, and D and trimming were worked out from the DNA. There are tens of thousands of clones in the sample; roughly 84% occur only once, and over 2% lies in the top ten. CDR1 SGHKS and CDR2 YYEKEE come from the germline V gene (reference sequence). The CDR3 totals 16 residues. V shed 0 bases and J shed 0 bases, with 11 bases lying between them.

The sample comprised peripheral blood. This receptor was identified in a man aged 50-59 years with acute or convalescent COVID-19. The chain combines TRBV5-5 with TRBJ2-3; D is unclear. The CDR3 here is CASSLVVSVSTDTQYF. As DNA, the CDR3 is TGTGCCAGCAGCTTGGTCGTTTCCGTCAGCACAGATACGCAGTATTTT.